These 9 T cell receptor beta chains originate from one sample sequenced in a study of cytomegalovirus exposure and HLA in healthy donors. Primers included in the PCR were 60 Vbeta and 13 Jbeta primers. Clones were read by immunoSEQ multiplex PCR, and TCRdb kept only the in-frame ones, dropping some. The table includes about 130,000 clones, around 80% detected once. The sample comprised PBMCs. The receptors originated from a man aged 30 to 45 in good health and CMV-seronegative.

Only a few counts were recorded for this clone. The chain employs TRBV19 and TRBJ2-6, with D unclear. Trimming pared 7 bases from V and 1 base from J, leaving 11 bases between. CDR3 length: 15 amino acids. CDR1 is LNHDA and CDR2 is SQIVND in the germline V gene (reference sequence). CDR3 in DNA: TGTGCCAGTACCACCTTCAGGTCTGGGGCCAACGTCCTGACTTTC. Its protein is CASTTFRSGANVLTF. Variable domain in full (rest from reference TRBV19 and TRBJ2-6): DGGITQSPKYLFRKEGQNVTLSCEQNLNHDAMYWYRQDPGQGLRLIYYSQIVNDFQKGDIAEGYSVSREKKESFPLTVTSAQKNPTAFYLCASTTFRSGANVLTFGAGSRLTVL.

Only a few counts were recorded for this clone. The chain joins TRBV21-1 to TRBJ1-4; the D call in the table, TRBD1, was not verified against the DNA. TRBV21-1 is annotated as a pseudogene. The CDR3 runs to 18 residues. The CDR3 DNA sequence: TGTGCCAGCAGCAAAGATAGGACAGGCCGTCCAACTAATGAAAAACTGTTTTTT. Its translation is CASSKDRTGRPTNEKLFF.

As regards this clone: The junction and the germline gene differ at one end; a read error may be behind it. The chain links TRBV7-7 to TRBJ1-5, with 10 bases fitting TRBD1. CDR1 and CDR2 (germline): SSHAT, FNYEAQ (reference sequence). The CDR3 length is 15 residues. CDR3 residues: CASSRIRDRGQPQHF. The CDR3 region has the DNA TGTGCTAGCAGCCGAATCCGGGACAGGGGTCAGCCCCAGCATTTT.

The V and J genes are TRBV5-1 and TRBJ2-6; D perhaps matches TRBD2 (5 bases). This CDR3 contains 15 residues. The V gene lost 1 base and the J gene lost 4 bases, with 9 bases spanning the gap. Germline V gene sequence: CDR1 SGHRS, CDR2 YFSETQ. For the CDR3, the DNA is TGCGCCAGCAGCTTGAAGGAGGACGGGGCCAACGTCCTGACTTTC. It encodes CASSLKEDGANVLTF.

The sample holds a few counts of this clone. V usage is TRBV7-2 and J usage is TRBJ2-3, with 9 bases that match TRBD2. V shed 1 base, J shed 10 bases, and the junction held 0 bases outside the gene matches. This CDR3 region has 12 residues. Looked up from germline, CDR1 is SGHTA and CDR2 is FQGNSA. DNA of the CDR3: TGTGCCAGCAGCTTAGGGACTAGCGCGCAGTATTTT. Its protein is CASSLGTSAQYF.

As DNA, the CDR3 is TGTGCCAACCCTGAGCGGGGCGGCACAGATACGCAGTATTTT. Translated, it gives CANPERGGTDTQYF. The rearrangement joins TRBV2 to TRBJ2-3; 7 bases are shared with TRBD2. With V trimmed by 10 bases and J by 1 base, 8 bases remained unmatched. The CDR3 contains 14 residues. Germline assignment: CDR1 SNHLY and CDR2 FYNNEI.

The chain uses TRBV5-1 and TRBJ1-4; perhaps TRBD1 as D (5 bases). This CDR3 region has 15 residues. The ends were cut back, 0 bases at V and 4 bases at J, with 10 bases in the middle. Looked up from germline, CDR1 is SGHRS and CDR2 is YFSETQ. The CDR3 coding sequence is TGCGCCAGCAGCTTGGATCCAGGGTTTAATGAAAAACTGTTTTTT. Translation gives CASSLDPGFNEKLFF. The whole variable domain, filled in from reference TRBV5-1 and TRBJ1-4, reads KAGVTQTPRYLIKTRGQQVTLSCSPISGHRSVSWYQQTPGQGLQFLFEYFSETQRNKGNFPGRFSGRQFSNSRSEMNVSTLELGDSALYLCASSLDPGFNEKLFFGSGTQLSVL.

Remarks on this clone: This CDR3 is missing its conserved last phenylalanine or tryptophan, likely due to a read error. The limits of the CDR3 on the DNA are not certain, so only TCRdb's listed CDR3 is given. The CDR3 region is CARTSTQGDLL. The V gene is TRBV6-1, the J gene TRBJ2-7; the D segment call TRBD1 is taken from the table without a DNA check. Germline V gene data show CDR1 as MNHNS and CDR2 as SASEGT. Including both end residues, the CDR3 is 11 amino acids long.

This chain uses TRBV5-4 with TRBJ2-5; 11 nucleotides match TRBD1. Germline V gives CDR1 SGHNT, CDR2 YYREEE (reference sequence). V lost 3 bases to trimming and J lost 2 bases; unmatched junction nucleotides: 3. The CDR3 is 15 residues long. CDR3 DNA: TGTGCCAGCAGCTACCGGGACAGGGGGCAAGAGACCCAGTACTTC. Residues: CASSYRDRGQETQYF.